Detailed here is one TCR beta chain. Its antigen is currently unknown. J gave up 1 base and V 6 bases, and 2 bases lay outside the gene matches. CDR1 and CDR2 (germline): MNHEY, SMNVEV (reference sequence). The CDR3 is 14 residues long. TCRdb recomputed calls from the RT-PCR reads with MiXCR, one row per CDR3 protein. The sample has approximately 520,000 distinct CDR3 sequences, about 25% seen once. This sample stems from a study of response to subunit inactivated influenza vaccine. Study-wide results and limits: It was the authors' suggestion that each seasonal influenza vaccination recruits few new T cells.

This sequence joins TRBV27 and TRBJ2-3, with 9 nucleotides matching TRBD1. This sequence originates from a man between 50 and 59 years old who received an inactivated influenza vaccine. This material consisted of CD4+ T cells sorted from PBMCs, taken roughly 5 days after vaccination. This CDR3 is CASRDRGGTDTQYF. The CDR3 DNA is TGTGCCAGCAGGGACAGGGGTGGCACAGATACGCAGTATTTT.